This entry describes one T cell receptor (beta chain). Source study methods: By means of reference gene primer amplification, nucleated cell counts were estimated. TCRdb's table, derived via immunoSEQ multiplex PCR, lists solely in-frame clones and lacks some. The DNA was the basis for D and trimming; V, J and clone size are from that table. The repertoire holds a few hundred thousand clones, with roughly 86% as singletons. CDR1 is MNHEY and CDR2 is SVGAGI in the germline V gene. This CDR3 is built from 12 residues. Trimming removed 6 bases at V and 6 bases at J, with 11 bases between. This record comes from a study of blood T cell repertoires in COVID-19.

This clonotype was sampled from a woman aged 70-85 years with active or convalescent COVID-19. The V and J genes are TRBV6-5 and TRBJ1-1; possibly TRBD1 for D (5 bases). The material sequenced was peripheral blood. The CDR3, as DNA: TGTGCCAGCAGGACGACAGTTCCTGAAGCTTTCTTT. Protein: CASRTTVPEAFF.